Listed here are 24 T cell receptor beta chains from one sample, sequenced in a study of tissue T cells after allogeneic stem cell transplantation. Indicated time point: mouse harvest day 7 after allogeneic transplant. The graft held 10^6 splenic CD5+ T cells and 10^7 T-cell-depleted bone marrow cells. Measured with immunoSEQ multiplex PCR; TCRdb has only the in-frame clones, and not every one. The sample shows 8,500 to 9,000 clones, 35% to 50% of them seen only once. Input material: skin. The receptors were gathered from a female BALB/c mouse given C57BL/6 T cells with graft-versus-host disease after an allogeneic hematopoietic cell transplant.

In the case of this clone: Gene names and germline match the mouse. Read data end 1 residue before the CDR3 end; the end is taken from the germline J gene. The rearrangement joins TRBV14 to TRBJ2-2; 7 bases fit TRBD1. The CDR3 length is 15 residues. The V and J ends lost 0 bases and 3 bases, in that order; junction bases with no gene match: 2. The germline CDR1 and CDR2 sequences are SGHDT and FRDEAV. CDR3 bases read: TGTGCCAGCAGTTTCTCCGGGACAGACACCGGGCAGCTCTAC. Translating it yields CASSFSGTDTGQLY. The full CDR3 sequence reads CASSFSGTDTGQLYF.

This clone was seen more than once but under ten times. Here the gene names and germline are mouse. The read ends 1 residue before the CDR3 terminus; that terminus is restored from the germline J gene. The genes are TRBV16 and TRBJ2-4; unclear D gene. CDR3 length: 14 amino acids. The V and J ends lost 3 bases and 0 bases respectively, with 7 bases between them. CDR1 is SGHSA and CDR2 is FRNQAP in the germline V gene. The covered CDR3 bases are TGTGCAAGCAGCTTCACATCTAGTCAAAACACCTTGTAC. It is translated as CASSFTSSQNTLY. The full CDR3 protein reads CASSFTSSQNTLYF. Complete variable domain (other parts from reference TRBV16 and TRBJ2-4): NAGVIQTPRHKVTGKGQEATLWCEPISGHSAVFWYRQTIVQGLEFLTYFRNQAPIDDSGMPKERFSAQMPNQSHSTLKIQSTQPQDSAVYLCASSFTSSQNTLYFGAGTRLSVL.

With regard to this clone: Gene names are mouse gene names. Sequencing ends 1 residue short of the CDR3 end; the germline J gene provides the rest. This sequence joins TRBV3 and TRBJ2-4, with 10 bases aligning to TRBD2. Trimming took 5 bases from V and 0 from J; bases not matched to a gene: 2. The CDR3 length is 15 residues. Germline loops: CDR1 SNHLY, CDR2 FYNGKV (reference sequence). The CDR3 sequence is CASSPDWGSQNTLYF. The sequenced CDR3 bases are TGTGCCAGCAGCCCGGACTGGGGGAGTCAAAACACCTTGTAC.

There are a few counts of this clone. These gene names are mouse names. The read is 1 residue too short to cover the CDR3 end, so that end is filled in from the germline J gene. At the DNA level, this CDR3 is encoded by other sequences in the same sample as well. The V and J genes are TRBV26 and TRBJ2-7; tentatively, D is TRBD1 (5 bases). V shed 5 bases and J shed 0 bases, with 8 bases lying between them. CDR1 is KGHPV and CDR2 is FQNQEV in the germline V gene (reference sequence). The CDR3 covers 13 residues. The CDR3 sequence: CASSSGSSYEQYF. The CDR3 DNA, read in part, is TGTGCCAGCAGTTCAGGGAGCTCCTATGAACAGTAC.

Comment on this clone: The gene names given are mouse names. The CDR3 end falls 1 residue outside the read, so it is completed with the germline J gene. The J gene is TRBJ1-2, the V gene TRBV26; no definite D call. This CDR3 is built from 12 residues. Trimming removed 3 bases from V and 1 base from J, with 3 bases in between. Germline CDR1 KGHPV, CDR2 FQNQEV (reference sequence). CDR3 DNA (partial): TGTGCCAGCAGTCTTGTAAACTCCGACTACACC. This sequence encodes CASSLVNSDYT. The whole CDR3 sequence is CASSLVNSDYTF.

The table lists this clone with a few counts. Gene names are mouse gene names. Read coverage stops 1 residue before the CDR3 terminus; the germline J gene supplies the remainder. The chain couples TRBV15 to TRBJ2-5; 10 nucleotides match TRBD2. The CDR3 totals 15 residues. V lost 6 bases to trimming and J lost 2 bases; unmatched junction nucleotides: 5. CDR1 is SGHND, CDR2 FRSKSL, per germline. This chain's CDR3 is CASRPDWGSQDTQYF. Partial CDR3 DNA: TGTGCCAGCAGACCGGACTGGGGGTCCCAAGACACCCAGTAC.

On this clone: Gene names follow the mouse nomenclature. The CDR3 extends 1 residue past the end of the read, so its final part is completed from the germline J gene. The V gene is TRBV23, the J gene TRBJ1-1. The germline CDR1 and CDR2 sequences are KGHTA and FQNQQP. The CDR3 contains 13 residues. The chain's CDR3 is CSSSQTRQTEVFF. The CDR3 DNA, read in part, is TGCTCCAGCAGTCAGACCCGCCAGACAGAAGTCTTC. Full variable domain (remainder filled in from reference TRBV23 and TRBJ1-1): DAAVTQKPRYLIKMKGQEAEMKCIPEKGHTAVFWYQQKQSKELKFLIYFQNQQPLDQIDMVKERFSAVCPSSSLCSLGIRTCEAEDSALYLCSSSQTRQTEVFFGKGTRLTVV.

In this sample, this clone turned up a few times. Mouse gene names and germline throughout. The read ends 1 residue early relative to the CDR3; the germline J gene fills the gap. The V gene is TRBV16, the J gene TRBJ2-5; D possibly corresponds to TRBD2 (5 bases). Germline V gene data show CDR1 as SGHSA and CDR2 as FRNQAP. The V and J ends lost 3 bases and 1 base respectively, with 5 bases between them. This CDR3 is built from 13 residues. CDR3 DNA, as far as it was read: TGTGCAAGCAGCTTTGGGGACCAAGACACCCAGTAC. Amino acid sequence: CASSFGDQDTQY. The full CDR3 protein is CASSFGDQDTQYF.

To note about this clone: Gene and germline names: mouse. The read finishes 1 residue shy of the CDR3 end, and the germline J gene is used to complete it. The chain combines TRBV23 with TRBJ2-2; the table's D call TRBD2 went unverified against the DNA. CDR3 length equals 15 residues. Germline-derived CDR1 and CDR2 are KGHTA and FQNQQP. The CDR3 DNA, read in part, is TGCTCCAGCAGTCAATCGGGGGGGGACACCGGGCAGCTCTAC. It specifies CSSSQSGGDTGQLY. The full CDR3 sequence reads CSSSQSGGDTGQLYF.

Comment on this clone: The gene names here belong to mouse. The read gets to within 1 residue of the CDR3 end, and the germline J gene fills in the rest. The J gene is TRBJ2-1, the V gene TRBV2; 9 nucleotides match TRBD1. Germline V CDR1 and CDR2: LGHNA, YSYQKL. This CDR3 spans 14 amino acids. Losses at the gene ends were 2 bases for V and 6 bases for J; bases not matched to a gene: 2. This CDR3 is CASSQRDRVAEQFF. The part of the CDR3 DNA that was read is TGTGCCAGCAGCCAACGGGACAGGGTTGCTGAGCAGTTC.

This clone was observed a handful of times. Mouse names are used for the genes. The missing CDR3 end, 1 residue past where the read stops, is filled in from the germline J gene. The J gene is TRBJ2-7, the V gene TRBV4; 9 bases agree with TRBD2. The CDR3 has 11 amino acids. Trimming took 9 bases from V and 6 from J; bases not matched to a gene: 3. CDR1 is LGHDT, CDR2 YNNKQL, per germline (reference sequence). The CDR3 bases that were read are TGTGCCAGTTACTGGGGGGTTGAACAGTAC. Its translation: CASYWGVEQY. The complete CDR3 reads CASYWGVEQYF.

Concerning this clone: Genes here carry mouse names. The sequence runs out 1 residue before the end of the CDR3; the remainder is reconstructed from the germline J gene. The V gene is TRBV23, the J gene TRBJ2-5; the DNA was not compared with TRBD2, the D call given in the table. CDR3 length: 14 amino acids. Looked up from germline, CDR1 is KGHTA and CDR2 is FQNQQP. The part of the CDR3 DNA that was read is TGCTCCAGCAGCCCCTCGGGGGGCAAAGACACCCAGTAC. It translates to CSSSPSGGKDTQY. The full CDR3 sequence reads CSSSPSGGKDTQYF.

Regarding this clone: Gene labels here are mouse ones. The CDR3 end lies 1 residue beyond the end of the read and is filled in from the germline J gene. The chain uses TRBV14 and TRBJ2-7; no definite D call. This CDR3 spans 10 amino acids. With 4 bases removed from V and 4 bases from J, the gap between germline ends came to 3 bases. Germline loops: CDR1 SGHDT, CDR2 FRDEAV. CDR3 amino acids: CASSLYEQYF. The CDR3 bases that were read are TGTGCCAGCAGTCTTTATGAACAGTAC.

As concerns this clone: Gene names and germline match the mouse. The CDR3 is cut off 1 residue early in the read; its end comes from the germline J gene. The rearrangement uses TRBV26 and TRBJ1-5; 8 nucleotides line up with TRBD1. Germline CDR1 is KGHPV and CDR2 is FQNQEV (reference sequence). The V gene end was trimmed by 8 bases and the J gene end by 3 bases; junction bases not matched to a gene: 3. The CDR3 spans 13 residues. The chain's CDR3 is CASLGTGNQAPLF. The sequenced part of the CDR3 DNA is TGTGCCAGCCTCGGGACAGGCAACCAGGCTCCGCTT.

Details on this clone: Mouse gene names and germline throughout. The CDR3 end falls 1 residue outside the read, so it is completed with the germline J gene. The J gene is TRBJ1-1, the V gene TRBV26, with a tentative D call TRBD1 (5 bases). This CDR3 spans 13 amino acids. Trimming left V 0 bases short and J 4 bases short, with 6 bases between. Germline V gives CDR1 KGHPV, CDR2 FQNQEV (reference sequence). CDR3 DNA (partial): TGTGCCAGCAGTCTGTCTGGGGCCACAGAAGTCTTC. Translated, it gives CASSLSGATEVF. From start to end, the CDR3 is CASSLSGATEVFF.

A word on this clone: Here the gene names and germline are mouse. The read terminates 1 residue ahead of where the CDR3 ends, so the germline J gene completes it. V usage is TRBV3 and J usage is TRBJ2-7, with 10 positions matching TRBD1. V was clipped by 4 bases and J by 0 bases; unmatched bases: 0. This CDR3 contains 14 residues. CDR1 and CDR2 (germline): SNHLY, FYNGKV (reference sequence). CDR3 DNA (partial): TGTGCCAGCAGCTGGACAGGGGGCTCCTATGAACAGTAC. Amino acids: CASSWTGGSYEQY. The entire CDR3 is CASSWTGGSYEQYF.

This clone was counted between two and nine times. Here the gene names and germline are mouse. The read falls 1 residue short of the CDR3 end, and the missing part is taken from the germline J gene. The genes are TRBV3 and TRBJ1-4; 9 nucleotides line up with TRBD1. V was pared by 4 bases and J by 5 bases, with 5 bases of the junction left unmatched. This CDR3 is built from 15 residues. Germline V lookup: CDR1 SNHLY, CDR2 FYNGKV (reference sequence). Here the CDR3 reads CASSSSGTGNERLFF. The CDR3 DNA, read in part, is TGTGCCAGCAGCTCATCCGGGACAGGGAACGAAAGATTATTT.

A word on this clone: The genes and germline here are from mouse. CDR3 protein: CASGEWQPQDTQYF. The DNA read from the CDR3 is TGTGCCAGCGGTGAGTGGCAACCCCAAGACACCCAGTAC. The chain links TRBV13-2 to TRBJ2-5, with no clear D. The CDR3 end falls 1 residue outside the read, so it is completed with the germline J gene. The CDR3 spans 14 residues. CDR1 and CDR2 (germline): NNHNN, SYGAGS (reference sequence). Deletions cut 2 bases from V and 2 bases from J, with 9 bases between.

About this clone itself: The gene names given are mouse names. The CDR3 extends 1 residue past the end of the read, so its final part is completed from the germline J gene. The V and J genes are TRBV23 and TRBJ2-1; the table assigns TRBD2, which was not confirmed against the DNA. The length of the CDR3 is 15 residues. Germline V CDR1 and CDR2: KGHTA, FQNQQP. CDR3 DNA (partial): TGCTCCAGCAGTCAACACCAGAAAGTCTATGCTGGGCAGTTC. It translates to CSSSQHQKVYAGQF. The CDR3 in its entirety is CSSSQHQKVYAGQFF.

About this clone itself: Gene names follow the mouse nomenclature. The CDR3 goes on 1 residue after the read ends, and that part is filled in from the germline J gene. The chain recombines TRBV12-1 with TRBJ1-4; 10 bases line up with TRBD1. J was trimmed by 0 bases and V by 1 base; bases with no gene match: 7. This CDR3 comprises 18 residues. From germline, CDR1 is SGHSN and CDR2 HYEKVE. CDR3 region: CASSLWTGGKISNERLFF. CDR3 DNA, as far as it was read: TGTGCCAGCTCTCTATGGACAGGGGGTAAAATTTCCAACGAAAGATTATTT.

Of note for this clone: Gene names are the mouse ones. The read ends 1 residue early relative to the CDR3; the germline J gene fills the gap. The gene calls are TRBV26 and TRBJ1-2; D is possibly TRBD1 (6 bases). The CDR3 loop spans 15 amino acids. V lost 3 bases and J lost 0, with 11 bases in between. Germline-derived CDR1 and CDR2 are KGHPV and FQNQEV (reference sequence). Partial CDR3 DNA: TGTGCCAGCAGTCTTAACAGGGCTTCAAACTCCGACTACACC. The encoded protein is CASSLNRASNSDYT. The full CDR3 reads CASSLNRASNSDYTF.

Of note for this clone: The gene names given are mouse names. The read ends 1 residue shy of where the CDR3 ends; the end is completed using the germline J gene. The chain uses TRBV26 and TRBJ2-2; D perhaps matches TRBD2 (7 bases). With 2 bases removed from V and 3 bases from J, the gap between germline ends came to 7 bases. The germline V gene encodes CDR1 KGHPV and CDR2 FQNQEV (reference sequence). The CDR3 is made up of 14 amino acids. CDR3 residues: CASSLGGHTGQLYF. Incomplete CDR3 DNA: TGTGCCAGCAGTCTGGGGGGGCACACCGGGCAGCTCTAC.

Details on this clone: Gene names are mouse gene names. Read coverage stops 1 residue before the CDR3 terminus; the germline J gene supplies the remainder. J is TRBJ1-5 and V is TRBV12-2, with D hard to call. The CDR3 sequence is 14 residues long. The V end was cut by 2 bases, the J end by 0 bases, with 7 bases between. Germline V CDR1 and CDR2: SGHLS, HYDKME. CDR3 bases read: TGTGCCAGCTCTCCCGGGAATAACAACCAGGCTCCGCTT. Protein sequence: CASSPGNNNQAPL. The CDR3 reads in full as CASSPGNNNQAPLF.

This clone was counted between two and nine times. Mouse names are used for the genes. The CDR3 end is not reached by the read, which stops 1 residue before it; the germline J gene fills it in. The V gene is TRBV26, the J gene TRBJ2-5, with TRBD1 identical over 7 bases. J was trimmed by 5 bases and V by 6 bases; bases with no gene match: 5. Germline assignment: CDR1 KGHPV and CDR2 FQNQEV (reference sequence). The CDR3 totals 13 residues. CDR3 amino acids: CASSLGTVDTQYF. CDR3 bases read: TGTGCCAGCAGCCTTGGGACAGTAGACACCCAGTAC.